The 20 T cell receptor beta chains below come from one sample, sequenced in a study of shared clonotypes between healthy human individuals. Sequenced by immunoSEQ multiplex PCR; TCRdb stores in-frame clones only, minus some. The sample gives a few million clones, 80% to 95% of which show up once; approximately 0.41% is in the top ten. The specimen sequenced was naive CD4+ T cells from PBMCs. Indicated subset: CD45RA+ positively selected. Receptors originate from a man aged 18 to 29 in good health. Some clones in this sample may be carry-over from other donors' samples.

V is TRBV14 and J is TRBJ1-2; TRBD1 matches at 10 bases. The CDR3 spans 15 residues. Germline loops: CDR1 SGHDN, CDR2 FVKESK. V lost 1 base, J lost 4 bases, and 3 bases stayed unmatched. The CDR3 nucleotides read TGTGCCAGCAGCCAAGGGACAGGGGGAGCCTATGGCTACACCTTC. It yields the protein CASSQGTGGAYGYTF.

The chain recombines TRBV20-1 with TRBJ2-4; possibly TRBD2 for D (6 bases). Deletions cut 8 bases from V and 7 bases from J, with 12 bases between. Germline CDR1 DFQATT, CDR2 SNEGSKA (reference sequence). The CDR3 is made up of 11 amino acids. The CDR3, as DNA: TGCAGTCGGGAGTGGGGGAACATTCAGTACTTC. It is translated as CSREWGNIQYF.

The V call is TRBV27, the J call TRBJ1-2; 8 bases are shared with TRBD1. The germline V gene encodes CDR1 MNHEY and CDR2 SMNVEV (reference sequence). There are 14 residues in the CDR3. V shed 10 bases, J shed 7 bases, and the junction held 14 bases outside the gene matches. The CDR3: CATGHRRQGSGYTF. The CDR3 DNA reads TGTGCCACAGGCCACCGTAGACAGGGGAGTGGCTACACCTTC.

V usage is TRBV28 and J usage is TRBJ1-5; the D gene is possibly TRBD1 (5 bases). The ends were cut back, 6 bases at V and 10 bases at J, with 22 bases in the middle. The V gene's germline CDR1 is MDHEN and CDR2 SYDVKM. The CDR3 length is 15 residues. CDR3 in DNA: TGTGCCAGCAGAGCCTTCCGGGACGGCCTATCCCCCCAGCATTTT. Protein sequence: CASRAFRDGLSPQHF. Combining the CDR3 with reference TRBV28 and TRBJ1-5 gives the whole variable domain DVKVTQSSRYLVKRTGEKVFLECVQDMDHENMFWYRQDPGLGLRLIYFSYDVKMKEKGDIPEGYSVSREKKERFSLILESASTNQTSMYLCASRAFRDGLSPQHFGDGTRLSIL.

The chain couples TRBV29-1 to TRBJ2-1, with TRBD2 identical over 11 bases. The CDR3 totals 14 residues. V lost 4 bases, J lost 4 bases, and 3 bases stayed unmatched. Germline values: CDR1 SQVTM, CDR2 ANQGSEA. Written as DNA, the CDR3 is TGCAGCGTTGGGCTAGCGGGAGGATACAATGAGCAGTTCTTC. Residues: CSVGLAGGYNEQFF.

The chain couples TRBV6-1 to TRBJ1-2; no clear D gene. The CDR3 contains 13 residues. V shed 3 bases and J shed 11 bases, with 16 bases lying between them. Germline assignment: CDR1 MNHNS and CDR2 SASEGT. CDR3 DNA: TGTGCCAGCAGTGAGGAGGGCTCAAGGGAGTACACCTTC. It is translated as CASSEEGSREYTF.

The CDR3 is CASSLARQGEETQYF. CDR3 nucleotides: TGTGCCAGCAGCTTGGCCCGACAGGGCGAGGAGACCCAGTACTTC. The chain combines TRBV5-4 with TRBJ2-5, with 7 bases that match TRBD1. Germline CDR1 is SGHNT and CDR2 is YYREEE (reference sequence). The trim removed 0 bases at V and 5 bases at J, leaving 7 bases unmatched. The CDR3 covers 15 residues.

The rearrangement joins TRBV6-1 to TRBJ2-7; D not certain. Trimming removed 2 bases at V and 3 bases at J, with 8 bases between. CDR3 length: 13 residues. Germline CDR1 and CDR2: MNHNS and SASEGT. In nucleotides, the CDR3 is TGTGCCAGCAGTGAAATACTGGACTACGAGCAGTACTTC. This encodes CASSEILDYEQYF.

In this sample, this clone turned up once. This rearrangement joins TRBV23-1 to TRBJ1-5, with D tentatively TRBD1 (6 bases). TRBV23-1 is an open reading frame whose function is uncertain. Between the trimmed V and J ends, which lost 1 base and 2 bases, there was a span of 18 bases. This CDR3 has 18 amino acids. This chain's CDR3 is CASSQCLQGRSGNQPQHF. Here the CDR3 DNA reads TGCGCCAGCAGTCAATGCCTACAGGGAAGATCCGGCAATCAGCCCCAGCATTTT.

As for this clone: This sample also contains other DNA sequences that code for the same CDR3. V usage is TRBV29-1 and J usage is TRBJ2-7, with D hard to call. The CDR3 runs to 10 residues. V lost 4 bases and J 2 bases, leaving 3 bases between the germline ends. Germline assignment: CDR1 SQVTM and CDR2 ANQGSEA. This chain's CDR3 is CSVGTYEQYF. DNA of the CDR3: TGCAGCGTTGGGACCTACGAGCAGTACTTC.

The chain couples TRBV11-2 to TRBJ2-2; 12 bases agree with TRBD2. CDR1 and CDR2 (germline): SGHAT, FQNNGV. This CDR3 contains 16 residues. V shed 4 bases, J shed 5 bases, and the junction held 5 bases outside the gene matches. The CDR3 DNA reads as TGTGCCAGCAGCTCCACTAGCGGGAGGAGGACCGGGGAGCTGTTTTTT. Amino acid sequence: CASSSTSGRRTGELFF. Full variable domain (outside the CDR3, taken from reference TRBV11-2 and TRBJ2-2): EAGVAQSPRYKIIEKRQSVAFWCNPISGHATLYWYQQILGQGPKLLIQFQNNGVVDDSQLPKDRFSAERLKGVDSTLKIQPAKLEDSAVYLCASSSTSGRRTGELFFGEGSRLTVL.

The chain has TRBV15 and TRBJ1-1, with D unclear. Germline CDR1 LNHNV, CDR2 YYDKDF (reference sequence). This CDR3 is built from 15 residues. V dropped 1 base and J dropped 5 bases, with 14 bases sitting between them. The CDR3 here is CATSRGKKYKTEAFF. The DNA of the CDR3 is TGTGCCACCAGCAGAGGGAAAAAATATAAGACTGAAGCTTTCTTT.

The gene calls are TRBV19 and TRBJ2-2; tentative D call: TRBD1 (5 bases). CDR1 and CDR2 (germline): LNHDA, SQIVND (reference sequence). The CDR3 has 15 residues. The V and J ends lost 4 bases and 4 bases respectively, with 13 bases between them. CDR3 sequence reads: CASSRKRQGTGELFF. CDR3 bases: TGTGCCAGTAGTAGAAAGAGGCAGGGCACCGGGGAGCTGTTTTTT. The full variable domain, in which reference TRBV19 and TRBJ2-2 provide the parts outside the CDR3, is DGGITQSPKYLFRKEGQNVTLSCEQNLNHDAMYWYRQDPGQGLRLIYYSQIVNDFQKGDIAEGYSVSREKKESFPLTVTSAQKNPTAFYLCASSRKRQGTGELFFGEGSRLTVL.

This clone has just one count. This sequence joins TRBV12-1 and TRBJ2-1; TRBD2 reflects the table's D call only, with no check against the DNA. TRBV12-1 is marked as a pseudogene. The CDR3 contains 14 residues. CDR3 sequence: CASSFNTSGNLQFF. The CDR3 region has the DNA TGTGCCAGCAGCTTTAATACTAGCGGGAATCTGCAGTTCTTC.

This sequence joins TRBV25-1 and TRBJ2-2, with 9 bases that match TRBD1. The CDR3 runs to 14 residues. With V trimmed by 5 bases and J by 6 bases, 4 bases remained unmatched. Germline V CDR1 and CDR2: MGHDK, SYGVNS. CDR3: CASSRTGVPGELFF. DNA for the CDR3: TGTGCCAGCAGTCGGACAGGGGTTCCCGGGGAGCTGTTTTTT.

CDR3 nucleotide sequence: TGTGCCAGCAGTTTAGGAACCGATGAGTACTTC. It yields the protein CASSLGTDEYF. The chain carries TRBV28 and TRBJ2-7; D is ambiguous. Germline V gives CDR1 MDHEN, CDR2 SYDVKM. Between the trimmed V and J ends, which lost 2 bases and 11 bases, there was a span of 10 bases. The CDR3 is 11 amino acids.

Here the CDR3 DNA reads TGCGCCAGTGGGGATGGGGGAAAAAACATTCAGTACTTC. Translation: CASGDGGKNIQYF. The chain recombines TRBV5-1 with TRBJ2-4; either TRBD1 or TRBD2 may fit D (5 bases each). Trimming pared 8 bases from V and 4 bases from J, leaving 13 bases between. The CDR3 runs 13 residues. The germline CDR1 and CDR2 sequences are SGHRS and YFSETQ.

This chain connects TRBV5-1 to TRBJ1-5; 8 bases align to TRBD1. Looked up from germline, CDR1 is SGHRS and CDR2 is YFSETQ. The CDR3 runs 15 residues. V lost 0 bases to trimming and J lost 4 bases; unmatched junction nucleotides: 3. The CDR3 sequence: CASSLGQGTNQPQHF. As DNA, the CDR3 is TGCGCCAGCAGCTTGGGACAGGGGACAAATCAGCCCCAGCATTTT.

The chain has TRBV6-1 and TRBJ2-2, with D tentatively TRBD2 (5 bases). The CDR3 sequence is 16 residues long. Germline V lookup: CDR1 MNHNS, CDR2 SASEGT. V lost 4 bases to trimming and J lost 1 base, with 13 bases between them. The DNA of the CDR3 is TGTGCCAGCAGTGGCGGGTGGCGGAGGAACACCGGGGAGCTGTTTTTT. Its translation is CASSGGWRRNTGELFF.

The rearrangement uses TRBV7-9 and TRBJ2-1, with D uncertain. Looked up from germline, CDR1 is SEHNR and CDR2 is FQNEAQ (reference sequence). With 5 bases removed from V and 1 base from J, the gap between germline ends came to 12 bases. This CDR3 is 15 amino acids long. This CDR3 is CASSDNPRSYNEQFF. In nucleotides, the CDR3 is TGTGCCAGCAGCGATAATCCCCGGTCCTACAATGAGCAGTTCTTC. The whole variable domain, remainder taken from reference TRBV7-9 and TRBJ2-1, is DTGVSQNPRHKITKRGQNVTFRCDPISEHNRLYWYRQTLGQGPEFLTYFQNEAQLEKSRLLSDRFSAERPKGSFSTLEIQRTEQGDSAMYLCASSDNPRSYNEQFFGPGTRLTVL.